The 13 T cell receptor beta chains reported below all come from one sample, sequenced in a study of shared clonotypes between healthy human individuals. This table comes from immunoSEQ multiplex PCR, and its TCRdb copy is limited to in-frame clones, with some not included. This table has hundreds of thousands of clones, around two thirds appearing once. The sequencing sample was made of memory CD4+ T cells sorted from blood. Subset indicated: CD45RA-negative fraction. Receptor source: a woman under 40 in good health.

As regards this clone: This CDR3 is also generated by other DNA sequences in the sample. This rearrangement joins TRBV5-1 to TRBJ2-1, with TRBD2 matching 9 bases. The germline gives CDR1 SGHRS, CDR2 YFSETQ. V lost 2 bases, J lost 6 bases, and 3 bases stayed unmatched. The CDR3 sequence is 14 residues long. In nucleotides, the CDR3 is TGCGCCAGCAGCTTCCAAGCGGGAGGCAATGAGCAGTTCTTC. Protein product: CASSFQAGGNEQFF. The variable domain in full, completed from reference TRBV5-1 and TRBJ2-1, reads KAGVTQTPRYLIKTRGQQVTLSCSPISGHRSVSWYQQTPGQGLQFLFEYFSETQRNKGNFPGRFSGRQFSNSRSEMNVSTLELGDSALYLCASSFQAGGNEQFFGPGTRLTVL.

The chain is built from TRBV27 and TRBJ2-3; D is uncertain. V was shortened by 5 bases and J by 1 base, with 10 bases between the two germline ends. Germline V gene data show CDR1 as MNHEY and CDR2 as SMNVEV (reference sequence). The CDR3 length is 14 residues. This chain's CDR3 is CASSPIRGTDTQYF. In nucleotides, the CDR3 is TGTGCCAGCAGTCCGATAAGAGGCACAGATACGCAGTATTTT.

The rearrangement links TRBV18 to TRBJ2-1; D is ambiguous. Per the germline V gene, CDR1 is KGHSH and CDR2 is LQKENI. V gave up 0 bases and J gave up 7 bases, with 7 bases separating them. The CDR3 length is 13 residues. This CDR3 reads CASSPPTTNEQFF. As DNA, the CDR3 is TGTGCCAGCTCACCACCGACCACAAATGAGCAGTTCTTC.

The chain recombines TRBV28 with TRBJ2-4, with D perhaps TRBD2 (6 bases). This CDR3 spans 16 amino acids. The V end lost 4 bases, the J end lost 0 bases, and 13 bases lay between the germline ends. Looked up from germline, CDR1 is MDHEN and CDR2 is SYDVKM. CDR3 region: CASSSPRELAKNIQYF. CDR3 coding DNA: TGTGCCAGCAGTTCCCCCCGGGAGCTAGCCAAAAACATTCAGTACTTC.

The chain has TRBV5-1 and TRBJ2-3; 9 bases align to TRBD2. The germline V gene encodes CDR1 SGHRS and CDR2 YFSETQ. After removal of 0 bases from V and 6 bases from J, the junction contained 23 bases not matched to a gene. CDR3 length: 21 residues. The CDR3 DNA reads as TGCGCCAGCAGCTTGGCCGCTAAGAGACCCTTAGCGGGAGTACTCCGGGATACGCAGTATTTT. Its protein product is CASSLAAKRPLAGVLRDTQYF.

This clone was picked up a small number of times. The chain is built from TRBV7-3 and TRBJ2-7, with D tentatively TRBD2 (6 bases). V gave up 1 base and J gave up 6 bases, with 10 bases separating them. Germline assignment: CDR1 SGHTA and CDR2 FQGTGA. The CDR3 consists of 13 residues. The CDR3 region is CASSLRPEGEQYF. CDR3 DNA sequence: TGTGCCAGCAGCTTAAGGCCGGAGGGCGAGCAGTACTTC.

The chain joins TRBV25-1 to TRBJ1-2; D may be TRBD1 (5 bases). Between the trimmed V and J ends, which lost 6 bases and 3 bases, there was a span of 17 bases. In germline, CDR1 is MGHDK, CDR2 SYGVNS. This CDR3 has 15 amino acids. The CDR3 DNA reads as TGTGCCAGCAGCAGTGTCGGGGGGATCGACTATGGCTACACCTTC. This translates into CASSSVGGIDYGYTF.

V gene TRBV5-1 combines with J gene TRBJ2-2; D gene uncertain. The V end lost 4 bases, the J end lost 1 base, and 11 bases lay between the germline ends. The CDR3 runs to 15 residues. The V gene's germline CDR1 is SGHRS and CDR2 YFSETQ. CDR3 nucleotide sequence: TGCGCCAGCAGCCCGCGAAACAGGAACACCGGGGAGCTGTTTTTT. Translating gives CASSPRNRNTGELFF.

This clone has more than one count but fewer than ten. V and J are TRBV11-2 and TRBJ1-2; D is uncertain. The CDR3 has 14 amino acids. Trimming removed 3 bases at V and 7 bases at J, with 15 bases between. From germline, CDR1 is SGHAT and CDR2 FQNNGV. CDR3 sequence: CASSLSGSPGGYTF. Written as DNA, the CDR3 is TGTGCCAGCAGCTTGTCGGGGAGCCCTGGTGGCTACACCTTC.

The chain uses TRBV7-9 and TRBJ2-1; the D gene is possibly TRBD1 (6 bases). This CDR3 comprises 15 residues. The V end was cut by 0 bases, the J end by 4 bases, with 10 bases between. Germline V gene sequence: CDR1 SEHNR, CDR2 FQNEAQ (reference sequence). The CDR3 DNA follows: TGTGCCAGCAGCTTAGCTAGGCAGGGGTACAATGAGCAGTTCTTC. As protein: CASSLARQGYNEQFF.

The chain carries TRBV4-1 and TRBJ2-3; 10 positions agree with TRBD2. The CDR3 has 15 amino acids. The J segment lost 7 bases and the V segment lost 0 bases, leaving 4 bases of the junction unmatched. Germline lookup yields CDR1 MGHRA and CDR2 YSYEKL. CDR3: CASSQEWTSGYTQYF. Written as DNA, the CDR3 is TGCGCCAGCAGCCAAGAGTGGACTAGCGGTTATACGCAGTATTTT.

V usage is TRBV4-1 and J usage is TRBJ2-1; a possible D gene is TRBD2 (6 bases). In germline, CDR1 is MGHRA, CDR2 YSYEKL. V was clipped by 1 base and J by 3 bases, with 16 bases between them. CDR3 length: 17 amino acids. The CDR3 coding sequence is TGCGCCAGCAGCCAAGGTAGGCAGCGGGTCCGCTACAATGAGCAGTTCTTC. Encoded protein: CASSQGRQRVRYNEQFF.

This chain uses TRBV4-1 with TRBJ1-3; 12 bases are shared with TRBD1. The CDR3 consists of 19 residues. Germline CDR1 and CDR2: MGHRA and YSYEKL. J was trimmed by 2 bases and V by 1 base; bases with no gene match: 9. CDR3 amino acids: CASSQGRDRGLLPGNTIYF. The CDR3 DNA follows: TGCGCCAGCAGCCAAGGCCGGGACAGGGGGCTCTTGCCTGGAAACACCATATATTTT.